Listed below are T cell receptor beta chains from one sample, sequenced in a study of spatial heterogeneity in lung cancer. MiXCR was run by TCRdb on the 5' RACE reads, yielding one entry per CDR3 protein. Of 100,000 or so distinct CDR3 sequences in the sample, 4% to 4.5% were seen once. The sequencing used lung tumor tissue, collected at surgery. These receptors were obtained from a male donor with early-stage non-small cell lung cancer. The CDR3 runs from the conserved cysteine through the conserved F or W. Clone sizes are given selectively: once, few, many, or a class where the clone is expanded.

CASSPPAGGPVQYF | few | TRBV4-1
CSARDVADTQYF | . | TRBV20-1
CASSRRGLRAGELFF | few | TRBV28
CASSIALEWQFF | many | TRBV11-2
CSARDLDGGREAFF | many | TRBV20-1
CASSVQPSGRTGGELFF | many | TRBV9
CASRLAGGPGNTGELFF | few | TRBV5-1
CASSQGGRWNQPQHF | many | TRBV4-1
CASSTQNTEAFF | few | TRBV28
CASSQPGAWTEAFF | many | TRBV7-2
CASSDYSPTGTDYGYTF | many | TRBV11-1
CASSLWLASETQYF | many | TRBV5-1
CASSRDEAQYF | many | TRBV6-5
CASPAGGCREQYF | few | TRBV25-1
CSARGRAYQPQHF | many | TRBV20-1
CSATSDRPGSPLHF | . | TRBV20-1